This T cell receptor (beta chain) comes out of a study of blood T cells in healthy people across ages. Primed by a sample-barcoded 5' primer and a J-beta primer mix, a second PCR proceeded for roughly 6 to 12 cycles. A single record per CDR3 protein comes from TCRdb applying MiXCR to the 5' RACE reads. The sample records around 1,000,000 distinct CDR3 sequences, 35% to 40% being singletons. The sample was blood. The sequence derives from a man in his late teens or twenties in good health.

The CDR3 protein is CSASFRGRSYGYTF. CDR3 coding DNA: TGCAGTGCTAGCTTCAGGGGGCGCAGCTATGGCTACACCTTC. The chain recombines TRBV20-1 with TRBJ1-2, with TRBD1 matching 8 bases. The CDR3 runs 14 residues. The germline V gene has CDR1 DFQATT and CDR2 SNEGSKA (reference sequence). Trimming cost V 3 bases and J 4 bases; bases outside gene matches: 7.